This T cell receptor beta chain was retrieved from a study of early T cells in non-severe SARS-CoV-2 infection. About the study: Bulk RNA isolated from unsorted whole blood underwent sequencing; chains were not paired.

Attached unique molecular identifiers marked individual cDNA molecules. Via MiXCR, TCRdb re-called the 5' RACE reads, giving one row per CDR3 protein. The sample consists of some 66,000 distinct CDR3 sequences, roughly an eighth of them appearing once. Notes on the study in general: VDJdb-based matching was biased toward anti-spike CD8 responses and missed private and CD4 specificities.

The ends were cut back, 2 bases at V and 3 bases at J, with 20 bases in the middle. The CDR3 consists of 17 residues. Germline CDR1 is LGHDT and CDR2 is YNNKEL (reference sequence). Notes on this clonotype: Its antigen is unknown.

The rearrangement uses TRBV3-1 and TRBJ2-7; the D is unclear. What was sequenced was whole blood. The receptor was isolated from an adult who was a healthcare worker with PCR-confirmed SARS-CoV-2 infection or an uninfected control (not recorded which). The CDR3 sequence: CASSQLAQFTANYEQYF. Here the CDR3 DNA reads TGTGCCAGCAGCCAACTGGCTCAGTTTACAGCTAACTACGAGCAGTACTTC.